The following is a T cell receptor beta chain sequence with its context. In the authors' methods: Using reference gene primer amplification, nucleated cell counts were estimated. Sequencing used immunoSEQ multiplex PCR; TCRdb keeps in-frame clones, though not all of them. The V and J calls and clone size are taken from that table; D and trimming were inferred from the DNA. The table shows tens of thousands of clones, with approximately 80% occurring only once. This record comes from a study of blood T cell repertoires in COVID-19. About the study: Collection of acute and convalescent COVID-19 samples took place in the United States, Italy and Spain. Sample material is recorded as cDNA or gDNA derived from T cells, B-cell-depleted T cells, or PBMCs.

Trimming left V 1 base short and J 4 bases short, with 13 bases between. This CDR3 comprises 15 residues. CDR1 and CDR2 (germline): LGHDT, YNNKEL (reference sequence). The chain combines TRBV3-1 (or the pseudogene TRBV3-2) with TRBJ1-2, with TRBD1 as a possible D gene (6 bases). The sequenced sample consisted of peripheral blood. The source is a man between 45 and 60 years old with active COVID-19. This chain's CDR3 is CASSQGTGTSYGYTF. CDR3 nucleotide sequence: TGTGCCAGCAGCCAAGGCACAGGGACAAGCTATGGCTACACCTTC.